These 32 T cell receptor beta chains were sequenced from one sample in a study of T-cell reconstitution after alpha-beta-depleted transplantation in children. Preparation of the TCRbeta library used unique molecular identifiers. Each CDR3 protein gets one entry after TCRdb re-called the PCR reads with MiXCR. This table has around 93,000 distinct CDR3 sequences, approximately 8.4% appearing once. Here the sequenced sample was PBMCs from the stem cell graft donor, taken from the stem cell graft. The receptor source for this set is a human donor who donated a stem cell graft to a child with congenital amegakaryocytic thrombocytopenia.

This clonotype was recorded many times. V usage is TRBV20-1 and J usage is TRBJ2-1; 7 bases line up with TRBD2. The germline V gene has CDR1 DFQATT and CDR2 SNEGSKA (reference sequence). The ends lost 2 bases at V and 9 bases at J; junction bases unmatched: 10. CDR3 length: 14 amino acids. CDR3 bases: TGCAGTGCTAGACGGGGGAGGGGCGAAGGTGAGCAGTTCTTC. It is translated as CSARRGRGEGEQFF.

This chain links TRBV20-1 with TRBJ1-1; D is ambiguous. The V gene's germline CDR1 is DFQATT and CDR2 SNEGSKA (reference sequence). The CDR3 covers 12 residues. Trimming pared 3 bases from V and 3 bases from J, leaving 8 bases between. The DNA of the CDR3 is TGCAGTGCTAGTCTCAGTTACACTGAAGCTTTCTTT. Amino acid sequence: CSASLSYTEAFF.

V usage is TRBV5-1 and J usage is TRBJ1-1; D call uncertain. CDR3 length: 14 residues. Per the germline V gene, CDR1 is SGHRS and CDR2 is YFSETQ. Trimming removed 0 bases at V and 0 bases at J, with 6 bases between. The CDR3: CASSLDGVNTEAFF. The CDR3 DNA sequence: TGCGCCAGCAGCTTGGACGGGGTGAACACTGAAGCTTTCTTT. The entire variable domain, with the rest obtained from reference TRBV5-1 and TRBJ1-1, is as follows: KAGVTQTPRYLIKTRGQQVTLSCSPISGHRSVSWYQQTPGQGLQFLFEYFSETQRNKGNFPGRFSGRQFSNSRSEMNVSTLELGDSALYLCASSLDGVNTEAFFGQGTRLTVV.

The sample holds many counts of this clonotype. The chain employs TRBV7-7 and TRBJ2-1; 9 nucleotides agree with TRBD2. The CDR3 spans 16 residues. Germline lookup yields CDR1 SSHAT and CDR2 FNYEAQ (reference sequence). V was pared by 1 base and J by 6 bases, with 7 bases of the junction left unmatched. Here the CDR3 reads CASSLVPSGVLNEQFF. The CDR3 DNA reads TGTGCCAGCAGCTTAGTCCCTAGCGGGGTACTCAATGAGCAGTTCTTC.

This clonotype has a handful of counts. The CDR3, as DNA: TGTGCCAGCAGTGTCGGACAGAACAATCAGCCCCAGCATTTT. Translated: CASSVGQNNQPQHF. The chain combines TRBV6-1 with TRBJ1-5, with D possibly being TRBD1 (6 bases). The CDR3 contains 14 residues. Trimming stripped 4 bases from V and 3 bases from J, with 10 bases between. Germline V gene lookup returns CDR1 MNHNS and CDR2 SASEGT.

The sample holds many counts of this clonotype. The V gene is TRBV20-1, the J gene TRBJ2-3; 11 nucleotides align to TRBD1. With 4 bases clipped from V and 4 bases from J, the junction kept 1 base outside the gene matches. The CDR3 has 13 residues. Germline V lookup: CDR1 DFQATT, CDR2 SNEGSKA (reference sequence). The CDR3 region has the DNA TGCAGTGCTATGGACAGGGGGCCAGATACGCAGTATTTT. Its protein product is CSAMDRGPDTQYF.

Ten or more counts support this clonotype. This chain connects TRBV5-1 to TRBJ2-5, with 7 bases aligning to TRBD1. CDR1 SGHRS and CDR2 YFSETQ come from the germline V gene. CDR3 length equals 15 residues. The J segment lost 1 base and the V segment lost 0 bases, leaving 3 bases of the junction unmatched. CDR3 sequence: CASSLAAGGQETQYF. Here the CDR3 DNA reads TGCGCCAGCAGCTTGGCGGCAGGGGGCCAAGAGACCCAGTACTTC.

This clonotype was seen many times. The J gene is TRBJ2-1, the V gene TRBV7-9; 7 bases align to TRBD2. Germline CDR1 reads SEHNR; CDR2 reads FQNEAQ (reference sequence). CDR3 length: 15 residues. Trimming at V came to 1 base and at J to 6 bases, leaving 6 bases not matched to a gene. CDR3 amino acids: CASSLGGSPPNEQFF. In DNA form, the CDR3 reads TGTGCCAGCAGCTTAGGCGGGAGCCCTCCCAATGAGCAGTTCTTC. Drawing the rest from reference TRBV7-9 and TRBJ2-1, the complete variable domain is DTGVSQNPRHKITKRGQNVTFRCDPISEHNRLYWYRQTLGQGPEFLTYFQNEAQLEKSRLLSDRFSAERPKGSFSTLEIQRTEQGDSAMYLCASSLGGSPPNEQFFGPGTRLTVL.

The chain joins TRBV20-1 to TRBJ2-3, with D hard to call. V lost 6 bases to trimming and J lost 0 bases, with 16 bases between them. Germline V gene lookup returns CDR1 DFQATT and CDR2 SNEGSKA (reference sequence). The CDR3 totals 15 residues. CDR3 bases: TGCAGTGCCCCCTCCTTGGAATCTAGCACAGATACGCAGTATTTT. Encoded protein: CSAPSLESSTDTQYF.

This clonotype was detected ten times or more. The CDR3, as DNA: TGCAGTGCTACTCTCCCCCTTAGCAGATCCTACAATGAGCAGTTCTTC. This encodes CSATLPLSRSYNEQFF. The chain has TRBV20-1 and TRBJ2-1, with D unresolved. The CDR3 has 16 residues. Between the trimmed V and J ends, which lost 4 bases and 1 base, there was a span of 17 bases. Per the germline V gene, CDR1 is DFQATT and CDR2 is SNEGSKA (reference sequence).

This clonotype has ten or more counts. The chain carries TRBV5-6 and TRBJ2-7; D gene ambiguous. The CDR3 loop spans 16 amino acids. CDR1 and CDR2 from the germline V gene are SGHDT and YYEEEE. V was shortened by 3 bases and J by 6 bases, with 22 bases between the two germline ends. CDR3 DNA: TGTGCCAGCAGCTCCCTAACCGCTGCAATCCCCGGCGAGCAGTACTTC. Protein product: CASSSLTAAIPGEQYF.

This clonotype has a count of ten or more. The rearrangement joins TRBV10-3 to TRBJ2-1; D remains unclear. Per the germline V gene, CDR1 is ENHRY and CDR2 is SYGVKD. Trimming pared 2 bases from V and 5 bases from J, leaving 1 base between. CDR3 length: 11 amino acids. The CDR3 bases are TGTGCCATCAGTGAGAACAATGAGCAGTTCTTC. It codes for CAISENNEQFF.

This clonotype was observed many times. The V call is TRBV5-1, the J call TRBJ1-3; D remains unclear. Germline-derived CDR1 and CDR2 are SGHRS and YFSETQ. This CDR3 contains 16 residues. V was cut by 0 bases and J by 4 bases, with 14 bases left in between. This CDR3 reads CASSLEGALWGNTIYF. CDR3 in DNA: TGCGCCAGCAGCTTGGAAGGTGCACTCTGGGGAAACACCATATATTTT.

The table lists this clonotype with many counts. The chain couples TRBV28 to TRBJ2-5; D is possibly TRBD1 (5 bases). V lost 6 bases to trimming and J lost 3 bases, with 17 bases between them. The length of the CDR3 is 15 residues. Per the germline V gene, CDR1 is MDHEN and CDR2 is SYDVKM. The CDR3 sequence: CASRPQGQGEETQYF. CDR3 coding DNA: TGTGCCAGCAGACCCCAAGGCCAGGGCGAAGAGACCCAGTACTTC.

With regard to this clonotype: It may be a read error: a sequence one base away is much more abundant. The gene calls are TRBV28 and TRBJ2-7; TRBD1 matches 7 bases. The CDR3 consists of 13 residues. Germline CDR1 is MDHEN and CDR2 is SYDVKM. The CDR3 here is CTSRNNDRDEQYF. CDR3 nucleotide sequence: TGTACCAGCAGGAATAACGACAGGGACGAGCAGTACTTC.

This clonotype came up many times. Here the CDR3 reads CASSYSRAALNTEAFF. As DNA, the CDR3 is TGTGCCAGCAGTTACTCTCGGGCAGCCTTGAACACTGAAGCTTTCTTT. This chain connects TRBV6-2 or TRBV6-3 to TRBJ1-1; D unresolved. There are 16 residues in the CDR3. V was pared by 0 bases and J by 0 bases, with 11 bases between. Germline V gene data show CDR1 as MNHEY and CDR2 as SVGEGT.

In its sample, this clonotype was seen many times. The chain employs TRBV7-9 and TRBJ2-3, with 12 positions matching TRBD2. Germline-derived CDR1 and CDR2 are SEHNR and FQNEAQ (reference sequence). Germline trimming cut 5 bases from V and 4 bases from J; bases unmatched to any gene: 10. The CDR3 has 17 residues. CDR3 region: CASSRLGLAGGADTQYF. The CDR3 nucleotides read TGTGCCAGCAGCCGCCTGGGCCTAGCGGGAGGGGCAGATACGCAGTATTTT.

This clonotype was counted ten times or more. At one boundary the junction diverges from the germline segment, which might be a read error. The CDR3 here is CASSLGPGRPVSYF. In DNA, the CDR3 is TGCGCCAGCAGCCTGGGTCCAGGGCGTCCGGTCTCGTATTTT. This chain joins TRBV4-1 and TRBJ1-5; weak D call: TRBD1 (5 bases). In germline, CDR1 is MGHRA, CDR2 YSYEKL. This CDR3 comprises 14 residues.

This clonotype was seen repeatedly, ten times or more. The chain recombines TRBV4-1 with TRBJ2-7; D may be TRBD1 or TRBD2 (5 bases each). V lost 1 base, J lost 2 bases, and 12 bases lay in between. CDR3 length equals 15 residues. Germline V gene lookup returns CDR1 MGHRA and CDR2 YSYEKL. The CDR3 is CASSQVLKGPYEQYF. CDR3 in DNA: TGCGCCAGCAGCCAAGTTCTGAAGGGACCCTACGAGCAGTACTTC.

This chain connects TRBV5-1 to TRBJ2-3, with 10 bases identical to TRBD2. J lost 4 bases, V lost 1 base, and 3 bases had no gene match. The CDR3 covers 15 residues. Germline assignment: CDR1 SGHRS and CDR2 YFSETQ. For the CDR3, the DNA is TGCGCCAGCAGCTTGCCTAGCGGGAGTGCAGATACGCAGTATTTT. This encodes CASSLPSGSADTQYF.

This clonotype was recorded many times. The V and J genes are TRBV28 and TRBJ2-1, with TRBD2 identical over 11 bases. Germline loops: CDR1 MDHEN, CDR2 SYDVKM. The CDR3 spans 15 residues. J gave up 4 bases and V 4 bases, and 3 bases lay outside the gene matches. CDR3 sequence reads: CASSSTSGAYNEQFF. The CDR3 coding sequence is TGTGCCAGCAGTTCGACTAGCGGGGCATACAATGAGCAGTTCTTC. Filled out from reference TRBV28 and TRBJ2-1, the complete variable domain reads DVKVTQSSRYLVKRTGEKVFLECVQDMDHENMFWYRQDPGLGLRLIYFSYDVKMKEKGDIPEGYSVSREKKERFSLILESASTNQTSMYLCASSSTSGAYNEQFFGPGTRLTVL.

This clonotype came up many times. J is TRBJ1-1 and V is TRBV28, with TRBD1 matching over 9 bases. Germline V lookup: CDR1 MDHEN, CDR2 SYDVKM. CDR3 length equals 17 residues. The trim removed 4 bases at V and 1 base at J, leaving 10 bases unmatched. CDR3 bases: TGTGCCAGCAGTTCGTTCCACAGGGGGCTAAGGAACACTGAAGCTTTCTTT. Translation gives CASSSFHRGLRNTEAFF.

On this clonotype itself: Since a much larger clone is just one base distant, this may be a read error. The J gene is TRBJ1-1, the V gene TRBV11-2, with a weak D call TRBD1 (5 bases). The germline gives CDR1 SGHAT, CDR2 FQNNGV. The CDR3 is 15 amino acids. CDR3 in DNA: TGTGCCGGCAGCTCCCTGGGGCAGGGATACACTGAAGCTTTCTTT. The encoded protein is CAGSSLGQGYTEAFF.

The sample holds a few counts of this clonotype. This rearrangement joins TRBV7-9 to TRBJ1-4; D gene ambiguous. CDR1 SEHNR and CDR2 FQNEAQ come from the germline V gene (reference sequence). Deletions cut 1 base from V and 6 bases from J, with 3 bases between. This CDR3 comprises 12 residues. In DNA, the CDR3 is TGTGCCAGCAGCTTAGGGGATGAAAAACTGTTTTTT. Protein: CASSLGDEKLFF.

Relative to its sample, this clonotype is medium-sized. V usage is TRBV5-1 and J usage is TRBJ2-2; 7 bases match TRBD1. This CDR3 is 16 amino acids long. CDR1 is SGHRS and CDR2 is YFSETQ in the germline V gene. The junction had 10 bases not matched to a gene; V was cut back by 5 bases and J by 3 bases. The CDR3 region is CASSYIQGPYTGELFF. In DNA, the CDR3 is TGCGCCAGCAGTTACATACAGGGGCCCTACACCGGGGAGCTGTTTTTT.

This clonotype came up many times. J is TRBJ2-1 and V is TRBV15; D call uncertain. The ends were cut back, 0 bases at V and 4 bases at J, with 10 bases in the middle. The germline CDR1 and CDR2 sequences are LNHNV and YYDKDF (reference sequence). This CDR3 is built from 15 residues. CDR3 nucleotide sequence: TGTGCCACCAGCAGAGAGCGGTTACTTTACAATGAGCAGTTCTTC. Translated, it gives CATSRERLLYNEQFF.

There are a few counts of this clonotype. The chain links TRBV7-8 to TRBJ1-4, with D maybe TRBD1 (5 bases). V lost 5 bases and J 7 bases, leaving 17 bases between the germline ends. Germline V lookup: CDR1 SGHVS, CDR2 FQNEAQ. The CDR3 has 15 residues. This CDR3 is CASSQRGGGGEKLFF. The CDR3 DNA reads TGTGCCAGCAGCCAGCGGGGCGGGGGGGGTGAAAAACTGTTTTTT.

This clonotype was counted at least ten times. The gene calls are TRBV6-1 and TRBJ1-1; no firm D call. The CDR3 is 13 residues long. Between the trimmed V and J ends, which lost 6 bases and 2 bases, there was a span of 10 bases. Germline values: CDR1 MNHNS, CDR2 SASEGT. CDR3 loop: CASRHRRNTEAFF. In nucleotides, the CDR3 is TGTGCCAGCAGGCACAGAAGAAACACTGAAGCTTTCTTT.

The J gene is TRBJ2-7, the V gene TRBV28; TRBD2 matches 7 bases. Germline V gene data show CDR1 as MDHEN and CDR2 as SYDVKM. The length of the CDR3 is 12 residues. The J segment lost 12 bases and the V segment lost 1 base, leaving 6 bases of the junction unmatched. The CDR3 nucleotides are TGTGCCAGCAGTTTATCTCGCGGGAGTGTGTACTTC. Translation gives CASSLSRGSVYF.

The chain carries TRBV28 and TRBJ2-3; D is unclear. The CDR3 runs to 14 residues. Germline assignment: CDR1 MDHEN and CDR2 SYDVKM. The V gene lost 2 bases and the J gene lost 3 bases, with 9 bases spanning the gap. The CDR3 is CASSLGDGTDTQYF. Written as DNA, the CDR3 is TGTGCCAGCAGTTTAGGTGACGGAACAGATACGCAGTATTTT.

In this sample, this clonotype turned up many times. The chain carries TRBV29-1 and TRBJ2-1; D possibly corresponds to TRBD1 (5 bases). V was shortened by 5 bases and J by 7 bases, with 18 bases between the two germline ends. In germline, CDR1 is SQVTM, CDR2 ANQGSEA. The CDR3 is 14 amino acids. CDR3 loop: CSVSAQGPGNEQFF. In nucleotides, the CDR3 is TGCAGCGTTTCGGCCCAGGGTCCGGGTAATGAGCAGTTCTTC.

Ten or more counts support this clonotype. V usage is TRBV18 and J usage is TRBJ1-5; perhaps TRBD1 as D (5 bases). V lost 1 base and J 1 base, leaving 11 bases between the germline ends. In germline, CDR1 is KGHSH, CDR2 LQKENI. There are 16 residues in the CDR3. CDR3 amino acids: CASSPLGTGSNQPQHF. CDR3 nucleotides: TGTGCCAGCTCACCACTAGGGACGGGAAGCAATCAGCCCCAGCATTTT.